These 8 T cell receptor beta chains were all obtained from the same sample, sequenced in a study of shared clonotypes between healthy human individuals. Terminally differentiated effector memory CD45RA+ cells were excluded by CCR7 positive selection of CD45RO-negative cells. Generated by immunoSEQ multiplex PCR, the TCRdb table keeps only in-frame clones and is missing some. In the table there are about 2 million clones, about 95% of which are singletons. Sequences were obtained from naive CD8+ T cells sorted from blood. All receptors come from a man between 18 and 29 years old in good health.

This clone was detected once. This chain uses TRBV2 with TRBJ2-1, with D unclear. CDR3 length: 9 residues. With 6 bases removed from V and 8 bases from J, the gap between germline ends came to 2 bases. The germline CDR1 and CDR2 sequences are SNHLY and FYNNEI. The CDR3 region is CASRHEQFF. The CDR3 DNA reads TGTGCCAGCAGGCATGAGCAGTTCTTC.

The chain is built from TRBV28 and TRBJ2-3; no clear D gene. CDR3 length: 14 residues. Trimming removed 2 bases at V and 2 bases at J, with 8 bases between. Germline loops: CDR1 MDHEN, CDR2 SYDVKM. CDR3 DNA: TGTGCCAGCAGTTTAGGGGATTACACAGATACGCAGTATTTT. It specifies CASSLGDYTDTQYF.

The sample holds one count of this clone. The chain is built from TRBV27 and TRBJ1-2, with D maybe TRBD1 (6 bases). Trimming left V 2 bases short and J 8 bases short, with 18 bases between. CDR1 MNHEY and CDR2 SMNVEV come from the germline V gene (reference sequence). This CDR3 contains 15 residues. The DNA of the CDR3 is TGTGCCAGCAGTTTAATCCAGGGGAGTGTCGGCGGCTACACCTTC. It yields the protein CASSLIQGSVGGYTF.

The V and J genes are TRBV11-1 and TRBJ2-2, with D unclear. Germline CDR1 SGHAT, CDR2 FQDESV (reference sequence). V was cut by 0 bases and J by 4 bases, with 6 bases left in between. The CDR3 length is 14 residues. The CDR3 loop is CASSLARGTGELFF. The CDR3 DNA reads as TGTGCCAGCAGCTTAGCTAGAGGCACCGGGGAGCTGTTTTTT.

The table lists this clone with a count of one. The chain couples TRBV2 to TRBJ2-2, with D perhaps TRBD1 or TRBD2 (5 bases each). CDR3 length: 14 amino acids. Trimming stripped 6 bases from V and 0 bases from J, with 8 bases between. Germline values: CDR1 SNHLY, CDR2 FYNNEI. The CDR3 reads CASRGTTNTGELFF. CDR3 coding DNA: TGTGCCAGCAGAGGGACGACGAACACCGGGGAGCTGTTTTTT.

This clone was counted once. The V gene is TRBV11-2, the J gene TRBJ2-7; D might be TRBD1 or TRBD2, each matching 6 bases. Germline CDR1 SGHAT, CDR2 FQNNGV. Trimming took 5 bases from V and 3 from J, leaving 17 bases between them. The CDR3 sequence is 15 residues long. The CDR3 region has the DNA TGTGCCAGCAGCCCGGCCCTGGGGGGCCACTACGAGCAGTACTTC. This sequence encodes CASSPALGGHYEQYF.

On this clone: Within the sample, other DNA sequences also encode this same CDR3. J is TRBJ2-7 and V is TRBV9; D is possibly TRBD2 (7 bases). Trimming stripped 2 bases from V and 2 bases from J, with 11 bases between. Looked up from germline, CDR1 is SGDLS and CDR2 is YYNGEE. This CDR3 is built from 14 residues. CDR3 residues: CASSVGRGTYEQYF. The DNA for the CDR3 is TGTGCCAGCAGCGTTGGGAGGGGGACCTACGAGCAGTACTTC.

This chain uses TRBV29-1 with TRBJ2-7; perhaps TRBD2 as D (6 bases). From germline, CDR1 is SQVTM and CDR2 ANQGSEA. The CDR3 is 13 residues long. V lost 7 bases and J lost 2, with 15 bases in between. CDR3 nucleotides: TGCAGCGCGTGGGACGGACTAACCTACGAGCAGTACTTC. It yields the protein CSAWDGLTYEQYF.